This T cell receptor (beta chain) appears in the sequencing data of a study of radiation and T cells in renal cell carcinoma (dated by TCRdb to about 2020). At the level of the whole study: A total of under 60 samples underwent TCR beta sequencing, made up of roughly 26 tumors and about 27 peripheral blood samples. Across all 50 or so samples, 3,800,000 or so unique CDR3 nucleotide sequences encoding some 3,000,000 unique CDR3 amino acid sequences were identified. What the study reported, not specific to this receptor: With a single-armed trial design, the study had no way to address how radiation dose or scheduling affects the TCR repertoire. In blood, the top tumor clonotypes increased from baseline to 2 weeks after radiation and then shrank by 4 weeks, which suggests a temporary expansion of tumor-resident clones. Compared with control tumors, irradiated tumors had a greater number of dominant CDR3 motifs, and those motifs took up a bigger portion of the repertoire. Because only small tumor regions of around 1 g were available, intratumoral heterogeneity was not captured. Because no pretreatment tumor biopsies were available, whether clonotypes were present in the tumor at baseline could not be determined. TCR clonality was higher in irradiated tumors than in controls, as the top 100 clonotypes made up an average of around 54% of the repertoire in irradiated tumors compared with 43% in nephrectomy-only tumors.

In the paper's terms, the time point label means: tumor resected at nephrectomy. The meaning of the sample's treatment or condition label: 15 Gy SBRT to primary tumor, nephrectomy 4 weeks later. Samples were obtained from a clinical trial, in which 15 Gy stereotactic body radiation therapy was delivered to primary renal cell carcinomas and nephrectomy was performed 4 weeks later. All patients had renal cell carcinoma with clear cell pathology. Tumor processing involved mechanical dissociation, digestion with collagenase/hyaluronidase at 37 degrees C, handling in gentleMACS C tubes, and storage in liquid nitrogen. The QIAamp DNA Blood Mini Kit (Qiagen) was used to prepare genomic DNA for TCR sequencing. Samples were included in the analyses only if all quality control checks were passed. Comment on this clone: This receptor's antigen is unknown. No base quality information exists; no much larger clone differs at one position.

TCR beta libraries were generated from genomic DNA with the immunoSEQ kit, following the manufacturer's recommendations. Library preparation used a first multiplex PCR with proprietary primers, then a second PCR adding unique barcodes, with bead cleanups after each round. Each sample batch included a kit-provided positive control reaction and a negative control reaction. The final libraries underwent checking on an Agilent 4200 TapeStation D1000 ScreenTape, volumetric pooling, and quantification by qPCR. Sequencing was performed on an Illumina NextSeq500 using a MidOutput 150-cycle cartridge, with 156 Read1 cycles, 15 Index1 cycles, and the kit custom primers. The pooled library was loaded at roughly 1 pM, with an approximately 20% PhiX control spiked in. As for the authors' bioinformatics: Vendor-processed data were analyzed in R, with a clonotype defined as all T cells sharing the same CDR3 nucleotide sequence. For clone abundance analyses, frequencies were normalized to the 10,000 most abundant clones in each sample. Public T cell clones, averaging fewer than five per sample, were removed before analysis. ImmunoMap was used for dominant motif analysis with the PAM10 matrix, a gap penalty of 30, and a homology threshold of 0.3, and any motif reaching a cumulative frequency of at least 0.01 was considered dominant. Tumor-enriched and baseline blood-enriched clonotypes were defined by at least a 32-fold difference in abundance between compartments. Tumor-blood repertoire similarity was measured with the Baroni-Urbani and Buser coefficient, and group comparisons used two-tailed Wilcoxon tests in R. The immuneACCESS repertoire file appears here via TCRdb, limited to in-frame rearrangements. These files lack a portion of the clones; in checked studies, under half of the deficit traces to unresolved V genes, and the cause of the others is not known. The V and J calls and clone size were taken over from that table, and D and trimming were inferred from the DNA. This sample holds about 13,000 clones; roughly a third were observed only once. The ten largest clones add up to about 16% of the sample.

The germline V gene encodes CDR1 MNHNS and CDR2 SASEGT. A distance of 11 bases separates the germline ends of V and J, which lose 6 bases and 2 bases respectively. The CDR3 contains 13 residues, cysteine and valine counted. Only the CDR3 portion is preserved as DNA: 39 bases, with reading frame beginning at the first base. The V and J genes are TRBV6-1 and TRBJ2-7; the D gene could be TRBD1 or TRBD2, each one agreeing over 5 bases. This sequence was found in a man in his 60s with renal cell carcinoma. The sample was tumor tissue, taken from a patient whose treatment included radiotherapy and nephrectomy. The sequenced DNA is TGTGCCAGCAGCCGGGACGGAACCTACGAGCAGTACGTC. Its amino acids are CASSRDGTYEQYV.